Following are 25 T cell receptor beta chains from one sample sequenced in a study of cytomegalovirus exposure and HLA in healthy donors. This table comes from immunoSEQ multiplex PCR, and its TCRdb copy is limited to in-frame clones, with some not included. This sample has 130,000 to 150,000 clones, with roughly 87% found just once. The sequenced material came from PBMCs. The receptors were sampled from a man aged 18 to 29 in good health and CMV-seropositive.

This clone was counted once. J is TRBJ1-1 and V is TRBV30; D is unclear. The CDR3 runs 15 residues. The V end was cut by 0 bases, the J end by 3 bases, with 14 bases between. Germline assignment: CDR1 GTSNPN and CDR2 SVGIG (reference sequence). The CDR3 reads CAWSVRGDSDTEAFF. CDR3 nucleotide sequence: TGTGCCTGGAGTGTACGCGGAGATTCAGACACTGAAGCTTTCTTT.

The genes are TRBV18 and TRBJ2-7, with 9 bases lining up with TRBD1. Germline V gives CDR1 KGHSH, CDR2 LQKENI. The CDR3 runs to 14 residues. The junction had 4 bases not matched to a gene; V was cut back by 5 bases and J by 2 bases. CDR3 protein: CASSGQGQPYEQYF. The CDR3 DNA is TGTGCCAGCTCAGGACAGGGGCAACCCTACGAGCAGTACTTC.

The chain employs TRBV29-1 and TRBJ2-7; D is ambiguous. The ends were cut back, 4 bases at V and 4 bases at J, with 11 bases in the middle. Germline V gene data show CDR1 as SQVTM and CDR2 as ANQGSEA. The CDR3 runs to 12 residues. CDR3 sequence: CSVAIEKYEQYF. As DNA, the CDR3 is TGCAGCGTTGCTATAGAGAAGTACGAGCAGTACTTC.

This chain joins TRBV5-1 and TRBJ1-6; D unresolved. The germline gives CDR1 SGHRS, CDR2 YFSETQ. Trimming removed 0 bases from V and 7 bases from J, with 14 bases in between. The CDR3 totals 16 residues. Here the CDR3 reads CASSLVTGRFNSPLHF. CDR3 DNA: TGCGCCAGCAGCTTGGTAACTGGCAGGTTCAATTCACCCCTCCACTTT.

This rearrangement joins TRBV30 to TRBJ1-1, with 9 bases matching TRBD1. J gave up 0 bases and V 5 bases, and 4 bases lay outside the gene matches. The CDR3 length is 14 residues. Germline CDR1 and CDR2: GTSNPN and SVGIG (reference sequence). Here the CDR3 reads CAWDRGTVNTEAFF. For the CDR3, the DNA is TGTGCCTGGGACAGGGGGACTGTGAACACTGAAGCTTTCTTT.

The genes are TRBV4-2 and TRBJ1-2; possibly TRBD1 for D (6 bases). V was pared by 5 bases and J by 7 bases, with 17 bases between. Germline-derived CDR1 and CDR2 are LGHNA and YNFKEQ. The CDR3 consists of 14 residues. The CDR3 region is CASSIRGAGAGYTF. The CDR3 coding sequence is TGTGCCAGCAGCATCCGGGGAGCGGGGGCTGGCTACACCTTC.

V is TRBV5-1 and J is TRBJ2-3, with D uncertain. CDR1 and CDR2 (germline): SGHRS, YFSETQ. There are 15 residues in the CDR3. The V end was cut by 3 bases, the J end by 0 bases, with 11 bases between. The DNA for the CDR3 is TGCGCCAGCAGCTCAGGCTTAACTAGCACAGATACGCAGTATTTT. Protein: CASSSGLTSTDTQYF.

The CDR3 region is CASSLAESGPPYNEQFF. DNA for the CDR3: TGCGCCAGCAGCTTGGCCGAAAGCGGCCCCCCCTACAATGAGCAGTTCTTC. This rearrangement joins TRBV5-1 to TRBJ2-1; maybe TRBD2 (5 bases). The length of the CDR3 is 17 residues. V lost 0 bases to trimming and J lost 2 bases, with 15 bases between them. In germline, CDR1 is SGHRS, CDR2 YFSETQ.

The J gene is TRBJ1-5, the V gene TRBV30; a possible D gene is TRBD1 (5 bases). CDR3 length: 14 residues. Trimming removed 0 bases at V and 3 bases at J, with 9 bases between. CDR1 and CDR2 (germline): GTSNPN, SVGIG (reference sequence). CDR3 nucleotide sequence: TGTGCCTGGAGTGTACGACAGCCCAATCAGCCCCAGCATTTT. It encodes CAWSVRQPNQPQHF.

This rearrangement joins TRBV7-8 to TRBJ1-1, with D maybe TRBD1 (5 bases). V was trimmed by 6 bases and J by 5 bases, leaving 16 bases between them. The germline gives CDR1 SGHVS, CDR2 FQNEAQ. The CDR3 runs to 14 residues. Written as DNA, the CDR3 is TGTGCCAGCAGATCCGTTGGGGAGGGGACTGAAGCTTTCTTT. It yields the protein CASRSVGEGTEAFF.

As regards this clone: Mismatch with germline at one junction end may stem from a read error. CDR3 in amino acids: CSVYLELDKEQFF. For the CDR3, the DNA is TGCAGCGTTTATTTAGAACTCGACAAGGAGCAGTTCTTC. V is TRBV29-1 and J is TRBJ2-1; D remains unclear. CDR3 size: 13 residues. CDR1 and CDR2 from the germline V gene are SQVTM and ANQGSEA.

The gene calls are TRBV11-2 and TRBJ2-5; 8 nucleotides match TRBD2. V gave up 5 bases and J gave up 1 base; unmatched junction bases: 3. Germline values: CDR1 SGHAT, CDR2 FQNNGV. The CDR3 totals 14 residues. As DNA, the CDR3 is TGTGCCAGCAGCATCGGGACTAGCCAAGAGACCCAGTACTTC. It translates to CASSIGTSQETQYF.

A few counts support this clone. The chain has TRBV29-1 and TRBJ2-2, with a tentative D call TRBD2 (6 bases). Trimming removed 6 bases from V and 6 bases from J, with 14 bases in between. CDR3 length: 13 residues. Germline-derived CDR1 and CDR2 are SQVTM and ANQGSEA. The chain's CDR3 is CSVSRGEAGELFF. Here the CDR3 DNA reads TGCAGCGTCTCGCGAGGGGAGGCCGGGGAGCTGTTTTTT.

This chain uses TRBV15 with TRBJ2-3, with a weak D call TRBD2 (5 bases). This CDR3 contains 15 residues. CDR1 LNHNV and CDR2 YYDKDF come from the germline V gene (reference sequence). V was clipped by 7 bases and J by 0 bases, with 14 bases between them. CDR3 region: CATNERRTSTDTQYF. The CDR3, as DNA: TGTGCCACCAACGAGCGGCGGACTAGCACAGATACGCAGTATTTT.

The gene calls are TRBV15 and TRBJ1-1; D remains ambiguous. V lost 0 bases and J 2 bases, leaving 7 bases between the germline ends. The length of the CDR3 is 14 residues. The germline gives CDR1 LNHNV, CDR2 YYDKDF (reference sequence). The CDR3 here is CATSRDVANTEAFF. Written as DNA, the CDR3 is TGTGCCACCAGCAGAGATGTAGCCAACACTGAAGCTTTCTTT.

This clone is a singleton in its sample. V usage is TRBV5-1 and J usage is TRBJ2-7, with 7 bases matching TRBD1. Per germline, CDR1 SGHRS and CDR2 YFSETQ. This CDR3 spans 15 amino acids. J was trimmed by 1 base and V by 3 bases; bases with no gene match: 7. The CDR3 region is CASSSDRKGSYEQYF. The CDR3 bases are TGCGCCAGCAGCTCGGACAGGAAAGGTTCCTACGAGCAGTACTTC.

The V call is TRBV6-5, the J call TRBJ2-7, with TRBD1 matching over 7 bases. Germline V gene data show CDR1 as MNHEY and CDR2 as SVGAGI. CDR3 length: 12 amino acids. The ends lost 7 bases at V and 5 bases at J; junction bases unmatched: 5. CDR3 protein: CASNHRGHEQYF. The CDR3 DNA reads TGTGCCAGCAATCACAGGGGACACGAGCAGTACTTC.

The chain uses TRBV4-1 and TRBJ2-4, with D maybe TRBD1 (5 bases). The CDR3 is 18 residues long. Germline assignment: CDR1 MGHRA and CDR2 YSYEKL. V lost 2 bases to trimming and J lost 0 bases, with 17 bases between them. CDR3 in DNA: TGCGCCAGCAGCCAATCCCGAGGACAAGACTTAGCCAAAAACATTCAGTACTTC. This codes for CASSQSRGQDLAKNIQYF.

The CDR3 region is CSVDRGRGGELFF. CDR3 bases: TGCAGCGTTGACAGGGGGCGCGGCGGGGAGCTGTTTTTT. The chain joins TRBV29-1 to TRBJ2-2; the match to TRBD1 covers 8 bases. V lost 3 bases to trimming and J lost 7 bases; unmatched junction nucleotides: 4. The CDR3 is 13 amino acids. CDR1 and CDR2 (germline): SQVTM, ANQGSEA.

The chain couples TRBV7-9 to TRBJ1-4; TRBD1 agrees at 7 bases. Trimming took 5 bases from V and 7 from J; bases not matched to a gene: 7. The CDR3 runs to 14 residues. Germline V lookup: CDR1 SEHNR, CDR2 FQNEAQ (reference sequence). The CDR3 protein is CASSQGQAGEKLFF. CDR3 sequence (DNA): TGTGCCAGCAGCCAAGGACAGGCTGGTGAAAAACTGTTTTTT.

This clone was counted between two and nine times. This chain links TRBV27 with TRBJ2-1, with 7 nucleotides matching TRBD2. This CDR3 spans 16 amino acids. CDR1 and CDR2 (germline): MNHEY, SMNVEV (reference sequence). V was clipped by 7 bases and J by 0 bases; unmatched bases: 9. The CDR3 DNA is TGTGCCAGCATTCCTACGGGAGGTAGCTCCTACAATGAGCAGTTCTTC. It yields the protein CASIPTGGSSYNEQFF.

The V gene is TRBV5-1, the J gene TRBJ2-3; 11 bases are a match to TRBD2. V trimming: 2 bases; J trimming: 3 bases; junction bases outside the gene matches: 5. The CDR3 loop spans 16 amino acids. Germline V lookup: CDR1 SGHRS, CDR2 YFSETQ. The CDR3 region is CASSLYSGGATDTQYF. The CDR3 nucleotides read TGCGCCAGCAGCTTATATAGCGGGGGGGCGACAGATACGCAGTATTTT.

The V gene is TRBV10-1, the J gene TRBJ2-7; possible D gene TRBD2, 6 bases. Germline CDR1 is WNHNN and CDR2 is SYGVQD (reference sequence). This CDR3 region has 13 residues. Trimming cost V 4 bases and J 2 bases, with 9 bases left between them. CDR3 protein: CASSAGETYEQYF. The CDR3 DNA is TGCGCCAGCAGTGCGGGGGAAACCTACGAGCAGTACTTC.

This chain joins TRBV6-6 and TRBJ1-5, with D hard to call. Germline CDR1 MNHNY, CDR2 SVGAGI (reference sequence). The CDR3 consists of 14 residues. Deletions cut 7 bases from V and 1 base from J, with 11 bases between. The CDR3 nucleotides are TGTGCCAGCACCATAGCGGGAAGCAATCAGCCCCAGCATTTT. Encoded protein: CASTIAGSNQPQHF.

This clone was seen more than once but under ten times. The DNA for the CDR3 is TGTGCCAGCAGCGTAGCCCTGGGGACACCGAGCTCCTACGAGCAGTACTTC. It is translated as CASSVALGTPSSYEQYF. V gene TRBV9 combines with J gene TRBJ2-7; tentatively, D is TRBD1 (6 bases). The germline CDR1 and CDR2 sequences are SGDLS and YYNGEE. V lost 0 bases to trimming and J lost 0 bases, with 16 bases between them. The CDR3 has 17 residues.